The present TCR beta chain was sequenced within a study of blood T cell repertoires in COVID-19. Study information: From T cells, B-cell-depleted T cells, or PBMCs came the material, which was cDNA or gDNA.

Adults between about 18 and 95 years of age took part from about two dozen US areas. Participants reported their clinical history, and cohort assignment relied on those reports. The CDR3 consists of 13 residues. The V end lost 1 base, the J end lost 1 base, and 7 bases lay between the germline ends. CDR1 is GTSNPN and CDR2 is SVGIG in the germline V gene (reference sequence). Original processing methods: The assay estimated nucleated cells by amplifying reference gene primers. Assay: immunoSEQ multiplex PCR; the TCRdb copy retains only in-frame clones and omits some. The V and J calls and clone size come from that table; D and trimming were worked out from the DNA. The table has 200,000 to 300,000 clones, approximately 85% seen once.

The TCR sequence derives from a woman aged 45-59 years with acute COVID-19. V usage is TRBV30 and J usage is TRBJ1-2; TRBD1 might be the D (5 bases). The specimen was PBMCs or T cells enriched from blood (not recorded which). The CDR3 DNA follows: TGTGCCTGGAGTGAACAGGTTAACTATGGCTACACCTTC. Translation gives CAWSEQVNYGYTF. Complete variable domain (other parts from reference TRBV30 and TRBJ1-2): SQTIHQWPATLVQPVGSPLSLECTVEGTSNPNLYWYRQAAGRGLQLLFYSVGIGQISSEVPQNLSASRPQDRQFILSSKKLLLSDSGFYLCAWSEQVNYGYTFGSGTRLTVV.